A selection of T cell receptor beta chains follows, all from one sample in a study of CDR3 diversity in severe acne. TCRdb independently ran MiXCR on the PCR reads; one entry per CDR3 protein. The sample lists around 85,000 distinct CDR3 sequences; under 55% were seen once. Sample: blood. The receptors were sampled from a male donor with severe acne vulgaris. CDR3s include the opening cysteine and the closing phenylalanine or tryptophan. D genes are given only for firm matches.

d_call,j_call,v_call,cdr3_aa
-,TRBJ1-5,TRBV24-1,CATSDSSGTNSNQPQHF
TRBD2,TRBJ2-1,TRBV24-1,CASGLADNEQFF
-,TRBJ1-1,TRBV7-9,CASSLREAFF
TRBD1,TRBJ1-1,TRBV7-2,CASSLTKQGGVTEAFF
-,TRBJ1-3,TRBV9,CASSDSVEQDTIYF
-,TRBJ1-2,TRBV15,CATSRSAGGPPYGYTF
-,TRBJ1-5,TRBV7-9,CASSLGGGASNQPQHF
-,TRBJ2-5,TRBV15,CATSRHRAISDQETQYF
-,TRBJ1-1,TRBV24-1,CATSERDTEAFF
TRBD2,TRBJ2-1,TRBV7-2,CASSKGLAAYNEQFF
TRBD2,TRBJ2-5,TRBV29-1,CSVEETTGLAPQETQYF
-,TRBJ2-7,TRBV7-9,CASSYSSYEQYF
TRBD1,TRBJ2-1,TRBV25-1,CASRRGQGNYNEQFF
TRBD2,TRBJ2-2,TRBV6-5,CASSYGTRVTGELFF
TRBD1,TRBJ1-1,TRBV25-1,CASSDPTGSNTEAFF
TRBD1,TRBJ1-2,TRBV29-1,CSVIGTGGGYTF
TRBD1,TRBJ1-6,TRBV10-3,CAISESHGTGGNSPLHF
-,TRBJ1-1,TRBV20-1,CSARVDSMNTEAFF
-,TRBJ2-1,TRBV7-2,CVSAIASYNEQFF
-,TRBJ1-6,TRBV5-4,CASSFYICSGRKDLAYSPLHF
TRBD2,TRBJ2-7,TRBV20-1,CSARSGRRNEQYF
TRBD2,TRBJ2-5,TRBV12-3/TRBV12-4,CASSSTSGKGTQYF
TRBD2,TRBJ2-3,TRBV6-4,CASSDSGSTDTQYF
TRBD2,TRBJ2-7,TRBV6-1,CASTGGRDEQYF
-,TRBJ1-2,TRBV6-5,CATYNRDTIPYGYTF
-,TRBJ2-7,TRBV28,CASSWALRNYEQSF
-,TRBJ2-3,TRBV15,CATSRVRGHDTDTQYF
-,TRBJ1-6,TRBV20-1,CSAGGDGRSYNSPLHF
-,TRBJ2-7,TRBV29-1,CNVEDEQTYEQYF
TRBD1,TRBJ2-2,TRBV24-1,CATSEQGADTGELFF
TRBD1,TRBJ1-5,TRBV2,CASGRQGHQPQHF
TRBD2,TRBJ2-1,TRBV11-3,CASSLGGLRGGNEQFF
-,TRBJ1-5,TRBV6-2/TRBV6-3,CASRDTGTGQPQHF
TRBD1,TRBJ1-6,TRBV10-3,CAISEERQGANSPLHF
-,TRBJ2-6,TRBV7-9,CASSPRDVPGANVLTF
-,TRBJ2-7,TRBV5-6,CASRTGTPRHEQYF
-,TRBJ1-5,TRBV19,CASSIISGGLQPQHF
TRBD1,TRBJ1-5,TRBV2,CASSRDGTGVQPQHF
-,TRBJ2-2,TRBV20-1,CSAPRGVTNTGELFF
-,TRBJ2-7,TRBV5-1,CASSSDSYVEQYF
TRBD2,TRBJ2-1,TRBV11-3,CASSRGLAGGNEQFF
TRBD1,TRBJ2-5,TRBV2,CATSGWDRGIQRETQYF
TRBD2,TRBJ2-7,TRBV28,CASSSDTSGSESRRHEQYF